The entry below describes one T cell receptor (beta chain). This clonotype occurred many times. Its antigen is currently not known. No clone much larger than this one lies a single base away; base qualities are absent. Per the germline V gene, SNHLY is the CDR1 and FYNNEI is the CDR2. Compared with germline, V lacks 6 bases and J lacks 5 bases; bases without a gene match: 6. The CDR3 contains 16 residues, cysteine and phenylalanine counted. The retained sequence is limited to the CDR3, 48 bases, with the frame set at the first base. The axillary draining lymph nodes of breast cancer patients were the source of the lymph node samples. This record belongs to a study of breast tumors, draining lymph nodes, adjacent tissues listed by TCRdb under 2016. With respect to the entire study: Breast cancer patients provided tumor, adjacent nontumor tissue and axillary lymph nodes, and the study compared the TCR beta repertoires across these three sources. In human breast cancer, the study set out to assess how tumor, surrounding tissue and draining lymph node repertoires relate to one another and whether T cells might be exchanged between them. Paper-wide results and their limitations: Tumor T-cell repertoires showed less diversity than lymph node repertoires and more diversity than nontumor tissue repertoires, and tumor T-cell repertoires showed preferential V and J gene usage. Tumor and nontumor tissue repertoires were found to be significantly more similar in luminal-like than in basal-like breast cancer. The conclusion that tumor T cells originate in lymph nodes was presented as consistent with a hypothesis rather than as directly demonstrated. The data were considered consistent with the idea that most tumor T cells come from the lymph node and then expand in tumor tissue.

Sequencing relied on an Illumina HiSeq 2000. Multiplex PCR amplification was used to build the TCR beta chain libraries. High-throughput sequencing was used to analyze the amplified TCR beta chain products. Using fastp trimming at Q25 and MiXCR clonotype assembly, TCRdb reanalyzed the public sequencing data and kept in-frame beta chains. Identical CDR3 proteins give one entry, which carries the most common genes and DNA. In all, the sample holds 150,000 to 200,000 distinct CDR3 sequences, and around a third of those were seen once. 4% to 4.5% of the sample goes to the ten largest clones. In this chain, TRBV2 is recombined with TRBJ2-2, with 13 middle bases fitting TRBD2. The material sequenced was axillary lymph node tissue. This clonotype originated in a female donor with breast cancer. Some clones in this sample may be carry-over from other donors' samples. For the CDR3, the sequence is CASRRTSGSGTGELFF. The nucleotide sequence reads TGTGCCAGCAGGAGGACTAGCGGGAGCGGTACCGGGGAGCTGTTTTTT.